This TCR beta chain was sequenced for a study of blood T cells in healthy people across ages (dated by TCRdb to 2014 to 2015). For the study in its entirety: Template switching captured roughly one uniquely barcoded TCR beta cDNA molecule per two T cells in model experiments. To avoid experimental bias, donors of different ages were spread randomly across the sequencing lanes. Using deep sequencing normalized with unique cDNA molecular identifiers, the study measured how TCR beta repertoire diversity changes with age. Two additional independent replicas of 1 million unique cDNA reads from the same blood draw were analyzed for two donors (one aged 18 to 30 and one aged 80 or older). The donors were split into four age groups: young (average about 16 years), middle-aged (about 40), aged (roughly 60) and long-lived (roughly 80). Study-level results and caveats: A strong correlation was found between observed TCR beta diversity and the percentage of naive T cells measured by flow cytometry. Bulk unsorted PBMC profiling prevented conclusive comparison of naive and antigen-experienced compartments. Compared with the aged group, more naive CD4+ T cells, fewer expanded clones and increased TCR diversity were shown by the long-lived group, suggesting age selection. Estimates of total diversity based on one million sequenced T cells were regarded as lower bounds and as underestimates. As age increased, observed TCR beta diversity per million T cells dropped in a roughly linear way, and a significant reduction was already evident by age 40. Because the CMV infection status of the donors was unknown, age-related changes in expanded clonotypes may potentially have been confounded.

From the cysteine up to the phenylalanine, the CDR3 has a length of 15 residues. Only the CDR3 DNA stays, 45 bases, in frame from base 1. According to the germline V gene (reference sequence), CDR1 reads DFQATT and CDR2 reads SNEGSKA. Relative to germline, V is missing 3 bases and J is missing 6 bases, with 9 bases of the junction outside any gene match. The protocol used for the library was 5' RACE. These reads were obtained on an Illumina HiSeq 2500. The second PCR ran for about 6 to 12 cycles and used a J-beta primer mix along with a sample-barcoded 5' primer. Each TCR beta cDNA molecule received a unique molecular identifier from a template-switch 5' adaptor carrying 12 random nucleotides. At least 3 million CDR3-containing paired-end reads were obtained from each sample. The Mint cDNA synthesis kit, primed by a TRBC-specific oligonucleotide, was used to synthesize first-strand cDNA from all RNA. All cDNA was treated with uracil-DNA glycosylase and then went through a first 18-cycle PCR with the universal primers M1SS and BC2_uni_R. As for the original processing: Normalization of each sample was performed by random selection of 1 million high-quality reads, each carrying a distinct molecular identifier. Instead of being binned into consensus sequences, reads with shared molecular identifiers were discarded. MiTCR, run with a Q25 quality threshold and the strictest error-elimination algorithm, handled CDR3 identification, clonotype clustering and error correction. A nonparametric unseen species model with Euler transformation was used to estimate a lower bound on total TCR beta diversity. Using fastp at Q25 and MiXCR, TCRdb reprocessed the public reads and kept productive beta chains. Rows with a matching CDR3 protein are joined into one entry that keeps the most common DNA and genes. These V and J calls rely on TCRdb rather than the paper's analysis. This sample is represented by about 290,000 distinct CDR3 sequences; less than 30% of them were singletons. In total, the top ten clones hold 25% to 35% of the sample.

The approximately 41 donors, aged about 6 to 95 years, were systemically healthy Caucasian individuals from Russia. Each donor gave approximately 9.3 milliliters of peripheral blood, collected into EDTA-treated Vacutainer tubes. Ficoll-Paque density-gradient centrifugation was used to isolate PBMCs, with at least 7 million obtained per sample. Trizol reagent was used to extract total RNA from PBMCs, with at least 6 micrograms per sample. For every donor, an aliquot of PBMCs went through flow cytometry to measure the percentages of naive CD45RAhigh/CD27high T cells. For this clonotype: What this receptor recognizes is not known. It has no much larger one-base neighbor in the sample; base qualities were not kept.

The chain is assembled from TRBV20-1 and TRBJ1-5, with TRBD1 matching 9 junction bases. The receptor's source is a woman in her seventies in good health. What was sequenced was blood. The nucleotides read TGCAGTGCTAGTGCCGGGACAGGGACGAGTCAGCCCCAGCATTTT. Its protein product is CSASAGTGTSQPQHF.